This TCR beta chain was identified in a study of low-dose radiotherapy and immunotherapy resistance in tumors. Study context: Cohort 1 patients were irradiated with 0.5 Gy fractions every 2 weeks to 6.5 Gy total. Across 26 weeks, 13 Gy in total went to Cohort 2, delivered as 1 Gy per fraction every two weeks.

The time point was: before trial treatment. All of the donors were given nivolumab, ipilimumab, aspirin, low-dose cyclophosphamide and low-dose radiotherapy as part of RACIN, a single-arm trial. Alpha and beta chains were covered, as first-strand cDNA relied on TRAV- and TRBV-specific primers. A roughly 19-cycle PCR with a constant-region primer and V-primer adapter amplified TCRs. mRNA, once isolated, was amplified by in vitro transcription. One entry per CDR3 protein results from TCRdb running MiXCR on the reads. The sample lists tens of thousands of distinct CDR3 sequences; around a third were seen once. The CDR3 spans 12 residues. Germline V gene sequence: CDR1 SNHLY, CDR2 FYNNEI. V was cut by 4 bases and J by 3 bases, with 4 bases left in between.

The chain recombines TRBV2 with TRBJ1-5; D remains unclear. The sample consisted of PBMCs, taken before treatment. The receptor comes from a female donor with ovarian cancer. Here the CDR3 reads CASSVDNQPQHF. The CDR3 nucleotides are TGTGCCAGCAGTGTTGACAATCAGCCCCAGCATTTT.